Below are 5 T cell receptor beta chains sequenced from a single sample in a study of CD8+CD57+ T cells in acquired aplastic anemia. Genomic DNA, the template, was used for profiling of the TCR beta VDJ and CDR3. TCRdb reprocessed the reads with MiXCR, giving one entry per CDR3 protein. In the table there are some 210,000 distinct CDR3 sequences, over 60% of which are singletons. Sequences were obtained from sorted CD4+, CD8+, or CD8+CD57+ T cells (not recorded which) from PBMCs. These receptors were collected from a human donor in good health.

In this sample, this clonotype turned up many times. The chain couples TRBV20-1 to TRBJ1-2; weak D call: TRBD1 (5 bases). This CDR3 region has 14 residues. Trimming cost V 4 bases and J 5 bases, with 17 bases left between them. Germline CDR1 and CDR2: DFQATT and SNEGSKA (reference sequence). The CDR3 nucleotides are TGCAGTGCTAAATGGGACCTCGATGGATATGGCTACACCTTC. As protein: CSAKWDLDGYGYTF.

The V call is TRBV7-9, the J call TRBJ1-2; 8 nucleotides line up with TRBD1. Germline CDR1 reads SEHNR; CDR2 reads FQNEAQ (reference sequence). The CDR3 has 12 residues. V shed 8 bases and J 6 bases; nucleotides not matched to a gene: 5. The CDR3 sequence: CASQGARDGYTF. Written as DNA, the CDR3 is TGTGCCAGCCAGGGGGCGCGGGATGGCTACACCTTC.

The chain is built from TRBV10-3 and TRBJ1-3, with TRBD1 matching over 7 bases. Trimming removed 7 bases from V and 4 bases from J; junction bases left unmatched: 4. Germline CDR1 ENHRY, CDR2 SYGVKD. CDR3 size: 13 residues. This CDR3 reads CAIKPGGGNTIYF. Written as DNA, the CDR3 is TGTGCCATCAAGCCAGGGGGAGGAAACACCATATATTTT.

This chain uses TRBV29-1 with TRBJ2-4, with D tentatively TRBD1 or TRBD2 (5 bases each). Germline-derived CDR1 and CDR2 are SQVTM and ANQGSEA. V lost 7 bases and J lost 0, with 13 bases in between. The CDR3 sequence is 14 residues long. Here the CDR3 reads CSARDGQAKNIQYF. In DNA form, the CDR3 reads TGCAGCGCTAGGGACGGGCAAGCCAAAAACATTCAGTACTTC.

V usage is TRBV6-9 and J usage is TRBJ2-7; 10 bases agree with TRBD1. The V gene's germline CDR1 is MNHGY and CDR2 SVAAGI. CDR3 length: 16 amino acids. J was trimmed by 2 bases and V by 6 bases; bases with no gene match: 10. CDR3 in amino acids: CASSPLSGTGAYEQYF. The CDR3 nucleotides read TGTGCCAGCAGCCCTCTCTCCGGGACAGGGGCCTACGAGCAGTACTTC.